One sample yielded the 27 T cell receptor beta chains listed below, sequenced in a study of blood T cell repertoires in COVID-19. Method: immunoSEQ multiplex PCR; TCRdb's copy keeps in-frame clones and lacks some. The sample holds fewer than 150,000 clones, around three quarters seen once. Specimen: peripheral blood. All receptors derive from a human donor in a cohort sampled during active COVID-19.

The V gene is TRBV19, the J gene TRBJ1-5; D uncertain. V lost 1 base to trimming and J lost 5 bases, with 18 bases between them. Germline V gene data show CDR1 as LNHDA and CDR2 as SQIVND (reference sequence). The CDR3 totals 17 residues. Written as DNA, the CDR3 is TGTGCCAGTAGTATAGCTCCTCGGGTCGGGCGGGATCAGCCCCAGCATTTT. It translates to CASSIAPRVGRDQPQHF.

The gene calls are TRBV7-8 and TRBJ2-4; weak D call: TRBD1 (6 bases). V lost 5 bases to trimming and J lost 1 base, with 15 bases between them. The CDR3 has 16 amino acids. Germline V gives CDR1 SGHVS, CDR2 FQNEAQ. The chain's CDR3 is CASSPGVAIAKNIQYF. For the CDR3, the DNA is TGTGCCAGCAGCCCAGGGGTAGCGATCGCCAAAAACATTCAGTACTTC.

The chain is built from TRBV25-1 and TRBJ1-1; 8 bases agree with TRBD1. The CDR3 is 14 residues long. V lost 4 bases and J lost 3; bases outside the gene matches: 4. CDR1 and CDR2 from the germline V gene are MGHDK and SYGVNS. The CDR3 nucleotides read TGTGCCAGCAGTGCCTTGACAGGGGACACTGAAGCTTTCTTT. The encoded protein is CASSALTGDTEAFF.

The V gene is TRBV9, the J gene TRBJ2-3; 7 bases fit TRBD2. Trimming removed 0 bases from V and 2 bases from J; junction bases left unmatched: 9. Germline CDR1 reads SGDLS; CDR2 reads YYNGEE. The CDR3 runs 17 residues. For the CDR3, the DNA is TGTGCCAGCAGCGTAGGTGTGACTAGCCCATCCACAGATACGCAGTATTTT. Translating gives CASSVGVTSPSTDTQYF.

Note on this clone: Distinct nucleotide sequences in the sample also encode this CDR3. The genes are TRBV11-2 and TRBJ1-1; D may be TRBD1 (6 bases). This CDR3 is 12 amino acids long. V lost 3 bases and J 8 bases, leaving 10 bases between the germline ends. Germline assignment: CDR1 SGHAT and CDR2 FQNNGV. In nucleotides, the CDR3 is TGTGCCAGCAGCTTCAGGGGCGCAGAAGCTTTCTTT. Its translation: CASSFRGAEAFF. Using reference TRBV11-2 and TRBJ1-1 for the parts outside the CDR3, the full variable domain is EAGVAQSPRYKIIEKRQSVAFWCNPISGHATLYWYQQILGQGPKLLIQFQNNGVVDDSQLPKDRFSAERLKGVDSTLKIQPAKLEDSAVYLCASSFRGAEAFFGQGTRLTVV.

In nucleotides, the CDR3 is TGTGCCAGCAGTGAACGACTTACAGATACGCAGTATTTT. It codes for CASSERLTDTQYF. The J gene is TRBJ2-3, the V gene TRBV2; D unclear. V gave up 2 bases and J gave up 3 bases, with 6 bases separating them. This CDR3 is built from 13 residues. The germline CDR1 and CDR2 sequences are SNHLY and FYNNEI.

V gene TRBV20-1 combines with J gene TRBJ1-1; D not certain. CDR1 is DFQATT, CDR2 SNEGSKA, per germline (reference sequence). This CDR3 has 10 residues. In DNA form, the CDR3 reads TGCAGGGCCTCGAACACTGAAGCTTTCTTT. Translation: CRASNTEAFF.

V gene TRBV5-6 combines with J gene TRBJ1-2; 7 bases align to TRBD1. The CDR3 totals 13 residues. Per germline, CDR1 SGHDT and CDR2 YYEEEE. V trimming: 4 bases; J trimming: 6 bases; junction bases outside the gene matches: 6. As DNA, the CDR3 is TGTGCCAGCAGCACAGGGGAGGAGGATGGCTACACCTTC. It yields the protein CASSTGEEDGYTF.

This sequence joins TRBV5-1 and TRBJ2-2, with a weak D call TRBD1 (6 bases). The CDR3 contains 14 residues. CDR1 and CDR2 (germline): SGHRS, YFSETQ. The ends were cut back, 4 bases at V and 5 bases at J, with 12 bases in the middle. The CDR3 is CASSRETGTGELFF. The CDR3, as DNA: TGCGCCAGCAGCAGAGAAACAGGGACCGGGGAGCTGTTTTTT.

Here the CDR3 DNA reads TGTGCCAGTAGCGGACAGGGCAAGGGACACGAGCAGTACTTC. Translation: CASSGQGKGHEQYF. This sequence joins TRBV19 and TRBJ2-7; 8 nucleotides agree with TRBD1. V gave up 6 bases and J gave up 5 bases; unmatched junction bases: 9. Germline V gives CDR1 LNHDA, CDR2 SQIVND (reference sequence). The CDR3 consists of 14 residues.

The gene calls are TRBV29-1 and TRBJ1-1; 8 nucleotides match TRBD1. The junction had 10 bases not matched to a gene; V was cut back by 6 bases and J by 7 bases. The length of the CDR3 is 13 residues. Germline assignment: CDR1 SQVTM and CDR2 ANQGSEA. The CDR3, as DNA: TGCAGCGTCCCCTCTGGACAGGGTTATGAAGCTTTCTTT. This gives the protein CSVPSGQGYEAFF. The variable domain in full, with the rest retrieved from reference TRBV29-1 and TRBJ1-1, is SAVISQKPSRDICQRGTSLTIQCQVDSQVTMMFWYRQQPGQSLTLIATANQGSEATYESGFVIDKFPISRPNLTFSTLTVSNMSPEDSSIYLCSVPSGQGYEAFFGQGTRLTVV.

The chain is built from TRBV5-4 and TRBJ1-2; 9 nucleotides agree with TRBD1. From germline, CDR1 is SGHNT and CDR2 YYREEE (reference sequence). CDR3 length: 14 amino acids. J was trimmed by 4 bases and V by 6 bases; bases with no gene match: 7. In DNA form, the CDR3 reads TGTGCCAGCATCCGGACAGGGGCGGCCTATGGCTACACCTTC. Translating it yields CASIRTGAAYGYTF.

The CDR3 protein is CASSWWTGSGNTIYF. As DNA, the CDR3 is TGCGCCAGCAGCTGGTGGACAGGCTCTGGAAACACCATATATTTT. The chain joins TRBV5-1 to TRBJ1-3; TRBD1 agrees at 7 bases. J gave up 0 bases and V 3 bases, and 3 bases lay outside the gene matches. Germline CDR1 reads SGHRS; CDR2 reads YFSETQ. The CDR3 totals 15 residues.

The chain employs TRBV5-1 and TRBJ1-4, with 7 bases matching TRBD1. The length of the CDR3 is 16 residues. Trimming took 0 bases from V and 4 from J; bases not matched to a gene: 6. Germline V gene lookup returns CDR1 SGHRS and CDR2 YFSETQ. The CDR3, as DNA: TGCGCCAGCAGCTTGGCCCCAGGGGGGATTAATGAAAAACTGTTTTTT. This encodes CASSLAPGGINEKLFF. The full variable domain, with the rest looked up from reference TRBV5-1 and TRBJ1-4, is KAGVTQTPRYLIKTRGQQVTLSCSPISGHRSVSWYQQTPGQGLQFLFEYFSETQRNKGNFPGRFSGRQFSNSRSEMNVSTLELGDSALYLCASSLAPGGINEKLFFGSGTQLSVL.

The chain couples TRBV27 to TRBJ2-1; the match to TRBD1 covers 7 bases. The CDR3 spans 19 residues. Germline V gives CDR1 MNHEY, CDR2 SMNVEV (reference sequence). Trimming cost V 0 bases and J 2 bases; bases outside gene matches: 13. The CDR3 DNA sequence: TGTGCCAGCAGTTTATCCACTCCCCTCGAAGACAGGGCCTACAATGAGCAGTTCTTC. Translation: CASSLSTPLEDRAYNEQFF.

V usage is TRBV29-1 and J usage is TRBJ1-3; 9 bases map to TRBD1. Germline V lookup: CDR1 SQVTM, CDR2 ANQGSEA. With V trimmed by 7 bases and J by 2 bases, 6 bases remained unmatched. The CDR3 runs to 14 residues. CDR3 sequence reads: CSAKQGAAGNTIYF. The CDR3 coding sequence is TGCAGCGCAAAACAGGGGGCGGCTGGAAACACCATATATTTT.

The chain has TRBV9 and TRBJ2-3; 7 bases agree with TRBD1. V lost 3 bases and J lost 3; bases outside the gene matches: 4. Germline V CDR1 and CDR2: SGDLS, YYNGEE. The CDR3 spans 14 residues. In DNA, the CDR3 is TGTGCCAGCAGCGCACCGACAGGGACAGATACGCAGTATTTT. The encoded protein is CASSAPTGTDTQYF.

The V call is TRBV12-5, the J call TRBJ1-5; D perhaps matches TRBD1 (6 bases). With 9 bases removed from V and 2 bases from J, the gap between germline ends came to 26 bases. Germline values: CDR1 LGHNT, CDR2 FRNRAP. The CDR3 contains 18 residues. CDR3 region: CARPPAAGVMGGNQPQHF. CDR3 coding DNA: TGTGCTAGACCGCCAGCGGCAGGGGTAATGGGGGGCAATCAGCCCCAGCATTTT. The entire variable domain, with the rest obtained from reference TRBV12-5 and TRBJ1-5, is as follows: DARVTQTPRHKVTEMGQEVTMRCQPILGHNTVFWYRQTMMQGLELLAYFRNRAPLDDSGMPKDRFSAEMPDATLATLKIQPSEPRDSAVYFCARPPAAGVMGGNQPQHFGDGTRLSIL.

The chain recombines TRBV5-8 with TRBJ1-2; 9 bases are shared with TRBD1. CDR3 length: 14 amino acids. The V segment lost 2 bases and the J segment 8 bases; nucleotides outside the gene matches: 7. CDR1 is SGHTS and CDR2 is YDEGEE in the germline V gene. CDR3 DNA: TGTGCCAGCAGCTTACAGGGGGCAATGGGCGGCTACACCTTC. Its translation: CASSLQGAMGGYTF.

The V and J genes are TRBV12-3 or TRBV12-4 and TRBJ1-1; D might be TRBD1 (6 bases). V was shortened by 7 bases and J by 5 bases, with 11 bases between the two germline ends. This CDR3 contains 12 residues. The CDR3 DNA reads as TGTGCCAGCACCGTAGGGGGAACTGAAGCTTTCTTT. Encoded protein: CASTVGGTEAFF.

The chain couples TRBV7-2 to TRBJ2-7; 9 nucleotides match TRBD2. The ends lost 4 bases at V and 5 bases at J; junction bases unmatched: 3. In germline, CDR1 is SGHTA, CDR2 FQGNSA. CDR3 size: 13 residues. The CDR3 is CASSSGTSHEQYF. CDR3 bases: TGTGCCAGCAGCTCCGGGACTAGCCACGAGCAGTACTTC.

This CDR3 is CASSQILGEGLHF. The CDR3 DNA sequence: TGTGCCAGCAGCCAAATTTTGGGAGAGGGACTCCACTTT. This chain links TRBV3-1 (or the pseudogene TRBV3-2) with TRBJ1-6; D gene uncertain. The germline V gene has CDR1 LGHDT and CDR2 YNNKEL (reference sequence). Trimming cost V 2 bases and J 16 bases, with 15 bases left between them. CDR3 length equals 13 residues.

This clone was observed a single time. The chain carries TRBV7-9 and TRBJ2-3; 13 bases fit TRBD2. Germline CDR1 and CDR2: SEHNR and FQNEAQ (reference sequence). CDR3 size: 17 residues. Germline trimming cut 5 bases from V and 1 base from J; bases unmatched to any gene: 6. The CDR3 nucleotides read TGTGCCAGCAGCCCTACTAGCGGGGGGGCAGGCACAGATACGCAGTATTTT. Its translation is CASSPTSGGAGTDTQYF.

V and J are TRBV24-1 and TRBJ2-2, with 7 bases aligning to TRBD1. This CDR3 is 14 amino acids long. J lost 6 bases, V lost 12 bases, and 12 bases had no gene match. CDR1 KGHDR and CDR2 SFDVKD come from the germline V gene. CDR3 DNA sequence: TGTGCCGCCTCGGACAGGAACTCCCCCGGGGAGCTGTTTTTT. It is translated as CAASDRNSPGELFF.

V gene TRBV6-5 combines with J gene TRBJ1-2; possible D gene TRBD1, 5 bases. Per germline, CDR1 MNHEY and CDR2 SVGAGI. Trimming left V 7 bases short and J 2 bases short, with 14 bases between. The CDR3 totals 14 residues. The CDR3 region has the DNA TGTGCCAGCACCCAGGGAGGGATCAACTATGGCTACACCTTC. This gives the protein CASTQGGINYGYTF.

V gene TRBV13 combines with J gene TRBJ2-7; TRBD1 matches 9 bases. CDR1 and CDR2 from the germline V gene are PRHDT and FYEKMQ (reference sequence). This CDR3 has 15 residues. Trimming took 5 bases from V and 1 from J; bases not matched to a gene: 6. CDR3 sequence (DNA): TGTGCCAGCAGCCCCCGGGACAGGGAGTCCTACGAGCAGTACTTC. It specifies CASSPRDRESYEQYF.

The genes are TRBV2 and TRBJ1-1; 7 positions match TRBD1. Germline CDR1 SNHLY, CDR2 FYNNEI. The junction had 4 bases not matched to a gene; V was cut back by 7 bases and J by 5 bases. The CDR3 totals 12 residues. The CDR3 protein is CASTEGATEAFF. In DNA, the CDR3 is TGTGCCAGCACCGAGGGGGCGACTGAAGCTTTCTTT.